The 25 T cell receptor beta chains below were found in one sample sequenced in a study of T-cell memory formation after mild COVID-19. TCRdb reprocessed the 5' RACE reads with MiXCR, giving one entry per CDR3 protein. Found here are about 210,000 distinct CDR3 sequences, 27% of them singletons; the top ten hold about 10%. The source material was PBMCs or a T cell subset sorted from them (not recorded which). All receptors derive from an adult woman who had mild COVID-19 (a few samples of this study predate the infection). Cell type and time point are not known.

This clonotype was observed a few times. The chain is built from TRBV4-2 and TRBJ2-5; D is undetermined. V lost 0 bases to trimming and J lost 5 bases, with 16 bases between them. This CDR3 has 16 residues. The germline V gene has CDR1 LGHNA and CDR2 YNFKEQ. CDR3 coding DNA: TGTGCCAGCAGCCAAGATCAATTCCGGGCCAGCGAGACCCAGTACTTC. As protein: CASSQDQFRASETQYF.

The gene calls are TRBV15 and TRBJ2-5; D assignment may be TRBD1 or TRBD2 (5 bases each). The CDR3 runs 14 residues. The germline V gene has CDR1 LNHNV and CDR2 YYDKDF (reference sequence). Between the trimmed V and J ends, which lost 4 bases and 5 bases, there was a span of 14 bases. The CDR3, as DNA: TGTGCCACCAGCACCCGGGACCGCCGGGAGACCCAGTACTTC. It encodes CATSTRDRRETQYF.

This clonotype has a handful of counts. The genes are TRBV7-9 and TRBJ2-1; 11 bases are shared with TRBD2. CDR3 length: 15 residues. Germline trimming cut 0 bases from V and 6 bases from J; bases unmatched to any gene: 1. The germline V gene has CDR1 SEHNR and CDR2 FQNEAQ (reference sequence). This CDR3 is CASSLAGTSGNEQFF. CDR3 nucleotides: TGTGCCAGCAGCTTAGCGGGGACTAGCGGCAATGAGCAGTTCTTC.

This clonotype was seen a handful of times. The chain employs TRBV29-1 and TRBJ2-5; D remains unclear. The CDR3 extends over 12 amino acids. The V end lost 4 bases, the J end lost 5 bases, and 11 bases lay between the germline ends. Germline V gene data show CDR1 as SQVTM and CDR2 as ANQGSEA. The CDR3 nucleotides are TGCAGCGTTGTTGGACCCGGGGAGACCCAGTACTTC. It translates to CSVVGPGETQYF. Supplemented by reference TRBV29-1 and TRBJ2-5, the full variable domain reads SAVISQKPSRDICQRGTSLTIQCQVDSQVTMMFWYRQQPGQSLTLIATANQGSEATYESGFVIDKFPISRPNLTFSTLTVSNMSPEDSSIYLCSVVGPGETQYFGPGTRLLVL.

CDR3 residues: CATSRGIEQYF. The DNA for the CDR3 is TGTGCCACCAGCCGGGGAATCGAGCAGTACTTC. The chain couples TRBV24-1 to TRBJ2-7, with D perhaps TRBD2 (5 bases). Trimming took 7 bases from V and 6 from J, leaving 9 bases between them. The CDR3 contains 11 residues. Germline values: CDR1 KGHDR, CDR2 SFDVKD.

V is TRBV24-1 and J is TRBJ1-1; D remains ambiguous. From germline, CDR1 is KGHDR and CDR2 SFDVKD. The CDR3 covers 11 residues. Trimming removed 8 bases at V and 5 bases at J, with 8 bases between. The chain's CDR3 is CATKHGTEAFF. The DNA of the CDR3 is TGTGCCACCAAACATGGGACTGAAGCTTTCTTT.

This clonotype came up a few times. The V and J genes are TRBV12-3 or TRBV12-4 and TRBJ2-3; 10 nucleotides match TRBD2. This CDR3 comprises 14 residues. J gave up 3 bases and V 8 bases, and 5 bases lay outside the gene matches. DNA of the CDR3: TGTGCCAGCCGGGAGACTAGCGGGACAGATACGCAGTATTTT. This gives the protein CASRETSGTDTQYF.

The chain is built from TRBV4-1 and TRBJ1-1, with 8 nucleotides matching TRBD1. The germline gives CDR1 MGHRA, CDR2 YSYEKL. Unmatched junction bases numbered 9, after V lost 3 bases and J lost 0 bases. This CDR3 has 17 amino acids. The CDR3 DNA reads TGCGCCAGCAGCCATTCTGGACAGGGCTGGATGAACACTGAAGCTTTCTTT. Encoded protein: CASSHSGQGWMNTEAFF.

The rearrangement joins TRBV5-1 to TRBJ2-2, with no clear D. The CDR3 sequence is 12 residues long. In germline, CDR1 is SGHRS, CDR2 YFSETQ. V shed 7 bases and J shed 3 bases, with 7 bases lying between them. The CDR3 sequence: CASEGDTGELFF. The CDR3 coding sequence is TGCGCCAGCGAAGGTGACACCGGGGAGCTGTTTTTT.

The chain carries TRBV12-3 or TRBV12-4 and TRBJ2-6; 7 positions match TRBD1. The V gene end was trimmed by 5 bases and the J gene end by 1 base; junction bases not matched to a gene: 2. The CDR3 length is 15 residues. CDR3 protein: CASSKTGSGANVLTF. The CDR3 region has the DNA TGTGCCAGCAGTAAGACAGGGTCTGGGGCCAACGTCCTGACTTTC.

The chain has TRBV7-9 and TRBJ2-7, with D perhaps TRBD2 (5 bases). The CDR3 extends over 13 amino acids. V was pared by 5 bases and J by 5 bases, with 13 bases between. Germline CDR1 reads SEHNR; CDR2 reads FQNEAQ (reference sequence). DNA for the CDR3: TGTGCCAGCAGCCGGACGGTCGGGGACGAGCAGTACTTC. Its protein product is CASSRTVGDEQYF.

The gene calls are TRBV7-2 and TRBJ2-5; a possible D gene is TRBD2 (5 bases). Between the trimmed V and J ends, which lost 5 bases and 1 base, there was a span of 11 bases. Looked up from germline, CDR1 is SGHTA and CDR2 is FQGNSA. CDR3 length: 14 residues. The CDR3 reads CASSQKRFQETQYF. CDR3 in DNA: TGTGCCAGCAGCCAAAAGCGGTTCCAAGAGACCCAGTACTTC.

This clonotype was seen a handful of times. The chain links TRBV24-1 to TRBJ2-3; perhaps D is TRBD1 or TRBD2 (5 bases each). From germline, CDR1 is KGHDR and CDR2 SFDVKD. This CDR3 spans 15 amino acids. The V gene lost 3 bases and the J gene lost 3 bases, with 12 bases spanning the gap. As DNA, the CDR3 is TGTGCCACCAGTGATCAGGGAGAAGGGACAGATACGCAGTATTTT. It specifies CATSDQGEGTDTQYF.

The V and J genes are TRBV3-1 and TRBJ1-5, with a possible D match to TRBD1 (6 bases). The V end lost 1 base, the J end lost 2 bases, and 12 bases lay between the germline ends. Per germline, CDR1 LGHDT and CDR2 YNNKEL (reference sequence). This CDR3 region has 16 residues. This chain's CDR3 is CASSQAGHGGNQPQHF. The DNA for the CDR3 is TGTGCCAGCAGCCAAGCGGGACATGGAGGCAATCAGCCCCAGCATTTT.

The rearrangement uses TRBV5-6 and TRBJ2-7, with 10 bases aligning to TRBD1. Germline values: CDR1 SGHDT, CDR2 YYEEEE. The CDR3 extends over 13 amino acids. Trimming at V came to 3 bases and at J to 7 bases, leaving 4 bases not matched to a gene. CDR3: CASSSGTGVEQYF. The CDR3 nucleotides are TGTGCCAGCAGCTCGGGGACAGGGGTTGAGCAGTACTTC.

The chain is built from TRBV5-5 and TRBJ1-4, with TRBD1 as a possible D gene (6 bases). V shed 4 bases and J shed 5 bases, with 18 bases lying between them. The CDR3 runs 16 residues. Germline V lookup: CDR1 SGHKS, CDR2 YYEKEE (reference sequence). The CDR3 here is CASSRQYTGSNEKLFF. CDR3 DNA sequence: TGTGCCAGCAGCCGGCAATACACAGGGTCCAATGAAAAACTGTTTTTT.

The chain carries TRBV12-5 and TRBJ2-1; TRBD2 matches at 16 bases. The CDR3 spans 18 residues. Losses at the gene ends were 6 bases for V and 0 bases for J; bases not matched to a gene: 5. Germline V gene lookup returns CDR1 LGHNT and CDR2 FRNRAP. CDR3 sequence reads: CASGMGLAGGSSYNEQFF. DNA of the CDR3: TGTGCTAGTGGAATGGGACTAGCGGGGGGGAGCTCCTACAATGAGCAGTTCTTC.

This chain links TRBV3-1 with TRBJ1-1; no reliable D call. CDR1 and CDR2 from the germline V gene are LGHDT and YNNKEL (reference sequence). Trimming shortened V by 4 bases and J by 5 bases, and 11 bases separated the two germline ends. This CDR3 is 13 amino acids long. As DNA, the CDR3 is TGTGCCAGCAGCCGCGGACCGATGACTGAAGCTTTCTTT. Residues: CASSRGPMTEAFF.

This clonotype occurred a few times. The chain uses TRBV7-2 and TRBJ2-7, with 7 nucleotides matching TRBD2. The junction had 9 bases not matched to a gene; V was cut back by 5 bases and J by 2 bases. CDR1 and CDR2 from the germline V gene are SGHTA and FQGNSA. The CDR3 consists of 15 residues. This CDR3 reads CASSPFPSGTYEQYF. The CDR3 DNA sequence: TGTGCCAGCAGCCCCTTCCCCAGCGGGACCTACGAGCAGTACTTC.

The genes are TRBV6-1 and TRBJ1-5; 7 positions match TRBD1. The CDR3 has 15 amino acids. The J segment lost 2 bases and the V segment lost 6 bases, leaving 7 bases of the junction unmatched. Germline-derived CDR1 and CDR2 are MNHNS and SASEGT. The CDR3 DNA reads as TGTGCCAGCAGCATCACAGGGGAGGGCAATCAGCCCCAGCATTTT. Translating it yields CASSITGEGNQPQHF.

This clonotype came up a few times. V gene TRBV20-1 combines with J gene TRBJ1-1; D is unclear. Germline V lookup: CDR1 DFQATT, CDR2 SNEGSKA (reference sequence). V gave up 2 bases and J gave up 6 bases, with 10 bases separating them. This CDR3 has 12 residues. CDR3: CSARSGGAEAFF. For the CDR3, the DNA is TGCAGTGCTAGATCGGGAGGTGCTGAAGCTTTCTTT.

The rearrangement joins TRBV25-1 to TRBJ2-5, with a possible D match to TRBD2 (6 bases). Germline CDR1 reads MGHDK; CDR2 reads SYGVNS. The CDR3 spans 16 residues. The V end was cut by 3 bases, the J end by 2 bases, with 16 bases between. The CDR3 spells CASSDMTRGWQETQYF. The DNA for the CDR3 is TGTGCCAGCAGTGATATGACACGGGGGTGGCAAGAGACCCAGTACTTC.

V gene TRBV2 combines with J gene TRBJ2-3; D remains unclear. Germline CDR1 reads SNHLY; CDR2 reads FYNNEI. Trimming pared 6 bases from V and 7 bases from J, leaving 17 bases between. CDR3 length: 14 residues. The DNA of the CDR3 is TGTGCCAGCAGGAGTATAAGGGCCGGATATACGCAGTATTTT. Translation gives CASRSIRAGYTQYF. The full variable domain, with the rest looked up from reference TRBV2 and TRBJ2-3, is EPEVTQTPSHQVTQMGQEVILRCVPISNHLYFYWYRQILGQKVEFLVSFYNNEISEKSEIFDDQFSVERPDGSNFTLKIRSTKLEDSAMYFCASRSIRAGYTQYFGPGTRLTVL.

This clonotype was counted between two and nine times. V is TRBV10-3 and J is TRBJ2-7, with TRBD1 as a possible D gene (6 bases). V was pared by 3 bases and J by 6 bases, with 9 bases between. The germline gives CDR1 ENHRY, CDR2 SYGVKD. This CDR3 spans 12 amino acids. The CDR3 DNA follows: TGTGCCATCAGTGAACCAGGGGCCGAGCAGTACTTC. Amino acid sequence: CAISEPGAEQYF.

This chain joins TRBV4-3 and TRBJ2-3; 7 nucleotides match TRBD2. Germline V lookup: CDR1 LGHNA, CDR2 YSLEER. This CDR3 comprises 21 residues. V gave up 0 bases and J gave up 0 bases; unmatched junction bases: 18. The CDR3 DNA reads as TGCGCCAGCAGCCAAGATCGAAGGGGTCCAAGCGGGACCACTAGCACAGATACGCAGTATTTT. Its protein is CASSQDRRGPSGTTSTDTQYF.